This T cell receptor beta chain came from a study of OX40 agonist ivuxolimab in advanced cancers. Findings of the study overall: At doses 0.1 to 3.0 mg/kg, CD4+ and CD8+ clones expanded.

Blood was sampled at baseline, cycle 4 day 1, and cycle 7 day 1. Germline V gene data show CDR1 as SGDLS and CDR2 as YYNGEE. CDR3 size: 16 residues. Trimming at V came to 0 bases and at J to 4 bases, leaving 9 bases not matched to a gene. Repertoires were generated with immunoSEQ multiplex PCR, while TCRdb's copy carries only in-frame clones and drops some. Seen here are under 80,000 clones, about 88% observed once, and the top ten hold about 8%. Concerning this clone: What it binds is unknown.

This rearrangement joins TRBV9 to TRBJ2-5, with 7 bases aligning to TRBD2. The receptor's source is an adult with an advanced solid tumor such as melanoma, head and neck, liver or kidney cancer. The specimen comprised CD4+ or CD8+ T cells sorted from blood, sampled in a trial of the OX40 agonist ivuxolimab. This chain's CDR3 is CASSVGDPASGETQYF. The CDR3 DNA reads as TGTGCCAGCAGCGTAGGAGACCCTGCTAGCGGAGAGACCCAGTACTTC.